This record looks at one TCR beta chain sequence and its context. Its cognate antigen is unknown. The data are from a study of OX40 agonist ivuxolimab in advanced cancers. In the study overall: 40% to 50% of patients had received prior checkpoint inhibitor therapy. Findings and caveats of the study: Low normalized clonal expansion also occurred in some nonresponding patients.

The repertoire was sequenced with immunoSEQ multiplex PCR; TCRdb's copy has only in-frame clones and lacks some. The sample lists about 200 clones; around 90% were seen once. Autoimmune disease history or systemic immunosuppression disqualified patients. The source of this sequence is an adult with an advanced solid tumor such as melanoma, head and neck, liver or kidney cancer. The specimen was collected in a trial of the OX40 agonist ivuxolimab.

The CDR3 loop reads CASSILSEGSEAFF. DNA of the CDR3: TGTGCCAGTAGTATCCTTTCAGAAGGTTCTGAAGCTTTCTTT. The gene calls are TRBV19 and TRBJ1-1; D is ambiguous. Germline-derived CDR1 and CDR2 are LNHDA and SQIVND (reference sequence). Trimming shortened V by 3 bases and J by 6 bases, and 14 bases separated the two germline ends. CDR3 size: 14 residues.